Listed below are T cell receptor beta chains from one sample, sequenced in a study of response to subunit inactivated influenza vaccine. TCRdb recomputed calls from the RT-PCR reads with MiXCR, one row per CDR3 protein. The sample holds about half a million distinct CDR3 sequences, approximately 24% seen once. The sample was CD4+ T cells sorted from PBMCs, taken 5 to 6 days after vaccination. Receptor source: a man in his fifties who received an inactivated influenza vaccine. The CDR3 runs from the conserved cysteine through the conserved F or W. A D gene is named only where the DNA matches it firmly. The size of a clone is reported for some rows only, either as once, few or many, or as a class for expanded clones.

>TRBV4-2|NA|NA|TRBJ1-1
TGTGCCAGCAGCCAAGATATTGGAGTGGGGGTGAACACTGAAGCTTTCTTT
CASSQDIGVGVNTEAFF
>TRBV7-9|NA|NA|TRBJ2-3
TGTGCCAGCAGCTATCACGGGGACGTCACAGATACGCAGTATTTT
CASSYHGDVTDTQYF
>TRBV5-1|NA|TRBD1|TRBJ1-1
TGCGCCAGCAGCAAATTCGGGACAGGGGTTACTGAAGCTTTCTTT
CASSKFGTGVTEAFF
>TRBV20-1|NA|NA|TRBJ2-5
TGCAGTGCTAGAGATGTCAGGCCGCAAGAGACCCAGTACTTC
CSARDVRPQETQYF
>TRBV9|NA|NA|TRBJ2-6
TGTGCCAGCAGCCCTAGTTTCTCTGGGGCCAACGTCCTGACTTTC
CASSPSFSGANVLTF
>TRBV20-1|NA|TRBD1|TRBJ1-4
TGCAGTGCTAGTCGGATGCAGGGGGTTGAAAAACTGTTTTTT
CSASRMQGVEKLFF
>TRBV15|few|TRBD1|TRBJ2-7
TGTGCCACCAGCAGAGAGATACAGGGGGAGGACGAGCAGTACTTC
CATSREIQGEDEQYF
>TRBV15|NA|NA|TRBJ2-2
TGTGCCACCAGCAGAAGAAAACAGTATTACGCGAACACCGGGGAGCTGTTTTTT
CATSRRKQYYANTGELFF
>TRBV20-1|few|TRBD2|TRBJ2-1
TGCAGTGCTAGGACGGGAGGGGCCAGGGACAATGAGCAGTTCTTC
CSARTGGARDNEQFF
>TRBV29-1|many|NA|TRBJ2-5
TGCAGCGTTGGGGCCAGTATGTTCGAGACCCAGTACTTC
CSVGASMFETQYF
>TRBV12-3/TRBV12-4|NA|NA|TRBJ1-5
TGTGCCAGCAAGTCTAGCAATCAGCCCCAGCATTTT
CASKSSNQPQHF
>TRBV3-1|NA|NA|TRBJ2-2
TGTGCCAGCAGCCACCCTCTAGCGCCGAACACCGGGGAGCTGTTTTTT
CASSHPLAPNTGELFF
>TRBV28|NA|TRBD1|TRBJ1-3
TGTGCCAGCAGTTCGGCCGACAGGGGGCTAGGAAACACCATATATTTT
CASSSADRGLGNTIYF
>TRBV6-2/TRBV6-3|NA|NA|TRBJ2-1
TGTGCCAGCAGCAATCTTGATCCGTCGTATGAGCAGTTCTTC
CASSNLDPSYEQFF
>TRBV12-3/TRBV12-4|NA|TRBD1|TRBJ1-2
TGTGCCAGCGGCACAGGGGGCTATGGCTACACCTTC
CASGTGGYGYTF
>TRBV29-1|few|TRBD2|TRBJ2-1
TGCAGCGTGACCGGGACTAGCGGGGGGAGAGGGGAGCAGTTCTTC
CSVTGTSGGRGEQFF
>TRBV12-3/TRBV12-4|once|NA|TRBJ2-6
TGTACCAGCAGTTTAAGTTGGGCAGGGGATGACTCTGGGGCCAACGTCCTGACTTTC
CTSSLSWAGDDSGANVLTF
>TRBV28|few|NA|TRBJ2-2
TGTGCCAGCAGTTTCCCCAGGGCCGCCGGGGAGCTGTTTTTT
CASSFPRAAGELFF
>TRBV7-2|NA|NA|TRBJ2-1
TGTGCCAGCAGCTTAGAGGTCAGGGTCCTAAATGAGCAGTTCTTC
CASSLEVRVLNEQFF
>TRBV29-1|few|TRBD2|TRBJ2-7
TGCAGCGTTGTCAGAGCGGGAAAACCCTACGAGCAGTACTTC
CSVVRAGKPYEQYF
>TRBV7-2|NA|TRBD2|TRBJ2-7
TGTGCCAGCAGCCTAGAGGGCGGGAGTTGGCAGTACTTC
CASSLEGGSWQYF
>TRBV7-8|NA|NA|TRBJ2-7
TGTGCCAGCAGCTCTACCAGGGTGGCTTGGGGGTACGAGCAGTACTTC
CASSSTRVAWGYEQYF
>TRBV12-3/TRBV12-4|few|TRBD1|TRBJ1-1
TGTGCCAGCAGTGGGAGGGACAGGGGGTTTAGAACTGAAGCTTTCTTT
CASSGRDRGFRTEAFF
>TRBV4-3|NA|NA|TRBJ1-4
TGCGCCAGCAGCCAAGATGGTCTGACAAGTTTTAATGAAAAACTGTTTTTT
CASSQDGLTSFNEKLFF
>TRBV20-1|once|TRBD1|TRBJ1-2
TGCAGTGGCATACAGGGGTCCTACGGCTACACCTTC
CSGIQGSYGYTF
>TRBV5-1|NA|NA|TRBJ2-2
TGCGCCAGCAGCTTTTCCGGACCCACGGCCGGGGAGCTGTTTTTT
CASSFSGPTAGELFF
>TRBV20-1|few|NA|TRBJ1-5
TGCAGTGCTAGATTTCTAAGCAGGGGCCAGGGACAGCCCCAGCATTTT
CSARFLSRGQGQPQHF
>TRBV20-1|NA|NA|TRBJ2-5
TGCAATCCCGGGACACAGACGGAGACCCAGTACTTC
CNPGTQTETQYF
>TRBV20-1|few|TRBD1|TRBJ2-3
TGCAGTGCGCGAAGGGGGACAGTTAGCACAGATACGCAGTATTTT
CSARRGTVSTDTQYF
>TRBV6-1|NA|TRBD1|TRBJ1-3
TGTGCCAGCAGACCCGGGACAGAGGGCAACACCATATATTTT
CASRPGTEGNTIYF
>TRBV12-3/TRBV12-4|NA|TRBD1|TRBJ2-2
TGTGCCAGCAGTTTGGGACAGGGATGGACCGGGGAGCTGTTTTTT
CASSLGQGWTGELFF
>TRBV12-3/TRBV12-4|NA|NA|TRBJ2-5
TGTGCCAGCAGTATAAAAGAGACCCAGTACTTC
CASSIKETQYF
>TRBV28|few|NA|TRBJ2-7
TGTGCCAGCAGTTATGGGGGGTCCCACGAGCAGTACTTC
CASSYGGSHEQYF
>TRBV27|few|NA|TRBJ1-2
TGTGCCAGCAGTTCAGCGATTGGGGAAAAGGGCTACACCTTC
CASSSAIGEKGYTF
>TRBV9|many|NA|TRBJ2-1
TGTGCCAGCAGCGTAGGGGCAGGCTCCTACAATGAGCAGTTCTTC
CASSVGAGSYNEQFF
>TRBV7-2|few|TRBD2|TRBJ2-3
TGTGCCAGCAGCTTCGGGACTAGCGGAAAAGATACGCAGTATTTT
CASSFGTSGKDTQYF
>TRBV12-3/TRBV12-4|NA|NA|TRBJ1-4
TGTGCCAGCAGTTTCCGTGCAACTAATGAAAAACTGTTTTTT
CASSFRATNEKLFF
>TRBV20-1|few|TRBD2|TRBJ2-7
TGCAGTGCTAGACCTCGACTAGCGGGAGCTTCTTACGAGCAGTACTTC
CSARPRLAGASYEQYF
>TRBV6-1|NA|NA|TRBJ2-7
TGTGCCAGCAGTCCCATAGGGTATTCATCCTCCTACGAGCAGTACTTC
CASSPIGYSSSYEQYF
>TRBV28|few|NA|TRBJ2-7
TGTGCCAGCAGTTATCAGGGTTACGAGCAGTACTTC
CASSYQGYEQYF
>TRBV20-1|few|NA|TRBJ1-5
TGCAGTGCTAGAAAAAAGGCAGGGCACAGCAATCAGCCCCAGCATTTT
CSARKKAGHSNQPQHF
>TRBV20-1|few|NA|TRBJ2-1
TGCAGTGCTAGCCCATATTATGAGCAGTTCTTC
CSASPYYEQFF
>TRBV12-3/TRBV12-4|NA|NA|TRBJ2-2
TGTGCCAGCGTCGAAGTCGGGGAGCTGTTTTTT
CASVEVGELFF
>TRBV7-2|NA|TRBD1|TRBJ2-7
TGTGCCAGCAGCCCCCTTCACACAGGGGGTTACGAGCAGTACTTC
CASSPLHTGGYEQYF
>TRBV7-2|few|NA|TRBJ2-3
TGTGCCAGCAGCTCTGGGGTCACAGATACGCAGTATTTT
CASSSGVTDTQYF
>TRBV12-3/TRBV12-4|NA|TRBD1|TRBJ1-2
TGTGCCAGCAGCCCCACCAACAGGGGAAAAGACTATGGCTACACCTTC
CASSPTNRGKDYGYTF
>TRBV5-1|many|TRBD2|TRBJ2-7
TGTGCCAGCAGCTTAGGGACTAGCGGATCCTACGAGCAGTACTTC
CASSLGTSGSYEQYF
>TRBV6-2/TRBV6-3|NA|NA|TRBJ2-1
TGTGCCAGCATTAAACTGGGGAGCTCCTACAATGAGCAGTTCTTC
CASIKLGSSYNEQFF
>TRBV20-1|few|TRBD1|TRBJ1-5
TGCAGTGCTAAAACGGACAGGGGGCATCAGCCCCAGCATTTT
CSAKTDRGHQPQHF
>TRBV5-6|once|NA|TRBJ2-5
TGTGCCAGCAAACCACACAACCAAGAGACCCAGTACTTC
CASKPHNQETQYF
>TRBV27|NA|TRBD1|TRBJ2-1
TGTGCCAGCAGAATCGGACAGGGGTCCTACAATGAGCAGTTCTTC
CASRIGQGSYNEQFF
>TRBV11-3|NA|TRBD1|TRBJ2-5
TGTGCCAGCAGATCGGACAGGGGGGAGACCCAGTACTTC
CASRSDRGETQYF
>TRBV5-8|NA|TRBD1|TRBJ2-1
TGTGCCAGCAGCTTGGGGACAGGGTCAAACAATGAGCAGTTCTTC
CASSLGTGSNNEQFF
>TRBV28|NA|TRBD2|TRBJ2-2
TGTGCCAGCAGTTCGGGCGGGAGGGACACCGGGGAGCTGTTTTTT
CASSSGGRDTGELFF
>TRBV29-1|few|TRBD2|TRBJ2-1
TGCAGCGTTGTAGTCTGGGGGGGCAATGAGCAGTTCTTC
CSVVVWGGNEQFF
>TRBV20-1|NA|TRBD1|TRBJ1-1
TGCAGTGCTTCTGCGGACAGGGGAGGCCCCTACTTT
CSASADRGGPYF
>TRBV29-1|many|NA|TRBJ2-3
TGCAGCGCCCGGAGGGCCGGGACAGATACGCAGTATTTT
CSARRAGTDTQYF
>TRBV5-1|NA|TRBD2|TRBJ2-3
TGCGCCAGCAGCTCAGGACTAGCGGTCTTCACAGATACGCAGTATTTT
CASSSGLAVFTDTQYF